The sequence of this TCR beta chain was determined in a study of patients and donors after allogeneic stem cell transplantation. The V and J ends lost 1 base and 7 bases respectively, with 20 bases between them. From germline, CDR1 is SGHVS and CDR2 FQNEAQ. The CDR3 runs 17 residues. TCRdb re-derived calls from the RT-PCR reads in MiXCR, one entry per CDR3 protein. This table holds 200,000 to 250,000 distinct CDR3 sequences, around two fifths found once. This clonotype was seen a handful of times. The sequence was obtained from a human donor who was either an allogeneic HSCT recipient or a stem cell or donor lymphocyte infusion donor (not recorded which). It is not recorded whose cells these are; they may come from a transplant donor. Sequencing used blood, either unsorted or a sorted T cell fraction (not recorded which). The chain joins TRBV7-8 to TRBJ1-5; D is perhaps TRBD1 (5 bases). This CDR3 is CASSLDRLRGARQPQHF. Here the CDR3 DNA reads TGTGCCAGCAGCTTAGATCGGCTTCGAGGGGCGAGGCAGCCCCAGCATTTT.